The 10 T cell receptor beta chains below were found in one sample sequenced in a study of tumor and adjacent non-tumor tissue in lung cancer. This sample's RNA came from whole unsorted tissue. The normal lung tissue was taken more than 3 cm from the tumor edge. TCRbeta libraries were built with three rounds of nested PCR, modified from ARM-PCR. TCRdb itself ran the multiplex PCR reads through MiXCR, one entry per CDR3 protein. The table includes tens of thousands of distinct CDR3 sequences, 74% detected once. What was sequenced was distant non-tumor lung tissue. These receptors came from a woman aged 55 to 70 with non-small cell lung cancer.

The V call is TRBV7-3, the J call TRBJ1-1; D is ambiguous. Trimming pared 0 bases from V and 2 bases from J, leaving 10 bases between. The CDR3 has 15 residues. The germline gives CDR1 SGHTA, CDR2 FQGTGA. CDR3 nucleotides: TGTGCCAGCAGCTTAACACGGGGTGGTAACACTGAAGCTTTCTTT. Encoded protein: CASSLTRGGNTEAFF.

CDR3 amino acids: CASNPTGTGATDTQYF. The CDR3 coding sequence is TGTGCCAGCAATCCAACCGGGACGGGGGCGACAGATACGCAGTATTTT. The chain carries TRBV12-3 or TRBV12-4 and TRBJ2-3; D is perhaps TRBD1 or TRBD2 (6 bases each). The CDR3 loop spans 16 amino acids. V gave up 7 bases and J gave up 3 bases, with 20 bases separating them.

This clonotype occurred a few times. The genes are TRBV9 and TRBJ2-2; a possible D gene is TRBD2 (5 bases). The CDR3 consists of 15 residues. V was cut by 4 bases and J by 5 bases, with 15 bases left in between. In germline, CDR1 is SGDLS, CDR2 YYNGEE. CDR3 nucleotides: TGTGCCAGCAGCCAGAACGGGGTTCGGACCGGGGAGCTGTTTTTT. Protein: CASSQNGVRTGELFF.

On this clonotype: One junction end does not reproduce the germline sequence, and a read error may be involved. The V call is TRBV7-9, the J call TRBJ2-2; D is unresolved. The germline CDR1 and CDR2 sequences are SEHNR and FQNEAQ (reference sequence). The CDR3 consists of 15 residues. CDR3 sequence (DNA): TGTGCCAACAGCCCACAGAACCCGTACACTGGGGAGCTGTTTTTT. It codes for CANSPQNPYTGELFF.

This clonotype was seen a handful of times. The germline gene is not matched at one end of the junction; a read error may be the cause. For the CDR3, the DNA is TGCGCCAGCAGTGTAAAACCCACCGGGCCGCTCAGAGGCTATGAGCAGTTCTTC. Its protein product is CASSVKPTGPLRGYEQFF. The chain joins TRBV6-1 to TRBJ2-1, with D uncertain. In germline, CDR1 is MNHNS, CDR2 SASEGT. CDR3 length: 18 residues.

In regard to this clonotype: A junction end diverges from the germline sequence, so it may reflect a read error. The chain recombines TRBV11-1 with TRBJ2-5, with 8 positions matching TRBD2. The CDR3 is 17 amino acids. Germline assignment: CDR1 SGHAT and CDR2 FQDESV (reference sequence). The CDR3 is CTSSLGSGRGLGGTQYF. The CDR3 DNA sequence: TGTACCAGCAGCTTAGGCAGCGGGAGAGGGCTCGGAGGGACCCAGTACTTC.

A remark on this clonotype: A read error may be the cause here, since a much bigger clone is one base away. This sequence joins TRBV20-1 and TRBJ1-1; D possibly corresponds to TRBD1 (5 bases). Trimming cost V 1 base and J 4 bases, with 22 bases left between them. The germline V gene encodes CDR1 DFQATT and CDR2 SNEGSKA (reference sequence). The CDR3 consists of 17 residues. The CDR3 here is CSARAPPGTVLSTEAFF. Here the CDR3 DNA reads TGCAGTGCTAGAGCGCCGCCGGGGACGGTACTGAGCACTGAAGCTTTCTTT.

Comments on this clonotype: A read error may be the cause here, since a much bigger clone is one base away. The rearrangement joins TRBV28 to TRBJ1-2, with TRBD1 matching 9 bases. This CDR3 comprises 15 residues. CDR1 is MDHEN, CDR2 SYDVKM, per germline. The V segment lost 7 bases and the J segment 7 bases; nucleotides outside the gene matches: 13. The CDR3 nucleotides are TGTGCCAGCACTAGAGTGGGGACAGGGCGGGCTGGCTACACCTTC. It codes for CASTRVGTGRAGYTF.

This clonotype was found once. The junction and the germline gene differ at one end; a read error may be behind it. The chain's CDR3 is CASSQEISVISNTGELSF. In DNA form, the CDR3 reads TGCGCCAGCAGCCAAGAAATTAGCGTGATATCGAACACCGGGGAGCTGTCTTTT. The gene calls are TRBV4-3 and TRBJ2-2, with D perhaps TRBD2 (5 bases). This CDR3 has 18 amino acids. Germline loops: CDR1 LGHNA, CDR2 YSLEER.

This clonotype came up a few times. A single base separates this from a much larger clone, so it may be a read error. The rearrangement links TRBV11-2 to TRBJ2-3; D remains ambiguous. Germline V gives CDR1 SGHAT, CDR2 FQNNGV. The CDR3 runs 15 residues. CDR3 DNA sequence: TGTGCCAGCAGCTTAGTGGATAGGAGCACAGATGCGCAGTATTTT. Translated, it gives CASSLVDRSTDAQYF.